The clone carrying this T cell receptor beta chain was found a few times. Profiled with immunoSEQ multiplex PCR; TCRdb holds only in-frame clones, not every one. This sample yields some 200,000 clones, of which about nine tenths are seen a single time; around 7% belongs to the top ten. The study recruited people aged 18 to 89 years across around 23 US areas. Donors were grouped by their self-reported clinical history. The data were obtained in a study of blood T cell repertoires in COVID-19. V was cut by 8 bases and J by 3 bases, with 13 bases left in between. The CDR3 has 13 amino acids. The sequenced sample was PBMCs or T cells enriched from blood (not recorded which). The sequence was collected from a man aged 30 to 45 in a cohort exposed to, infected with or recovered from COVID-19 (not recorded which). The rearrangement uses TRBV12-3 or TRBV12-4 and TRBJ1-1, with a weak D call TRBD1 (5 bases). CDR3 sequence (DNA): TGTGCCAGCTCCGGGGGTTTCGACACTGAAGCTTTCTTT. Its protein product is CASSGGFDTEAFF.